These T cell receptor beta chains were read from a single sample in a study of cytomegalovirus exposure and HLA in healthy donors. Measured with immunoSEQ multiplex PCR; TCRdb has only the in-frame clones, and not every one. The table records 60,000 to 65,000 clones, roughly 94% of them present only once. Sequencing was done on a sample of PBMCs. The origin of the receptors is a woman between 18 and 30 years old in good health and CMV-seropositive. CDR3s include the opening cysteine and the closing phenylalanine or tryptophan. The D gene is left open where the match is weak. Size tells how often a clone was seen (once, few, many) or the class of an expanded clone, and some rows leave it out.

cdr3_aa cdr3_nt v_call d_call j_call clone_size
CASSITGENTEAFF TGTGCCAGTAGTATTACAGGCGAGAACACTGAAGCTTTCTTT TRBV19 - TRBJ1-1 -
CASSYDRSGNTIYF TGTGCCAGCAGTTACGACAGGTCTGGAAACACCATATATTTT TRBV6-5 - TRBJ1-3 -
CASSLYQRKGNTIYF TGTGCCAGCAGCCTCTACCAACGAAAAGGAAACACCATATATTTT TRBV5-4 - TRBJ1-3 -
CASSVANTQYF TGTGCCAGCAGCGTAGCTAATACGCAGTATTTT TRBV9 - TRBJ2-3 -
CASLSEGITTEAFF TGTGCCAGCTTATCGGAGGGGATCACCACTGAAGCTTTCTTT TRBV7-9 - TRBJ1-1 -
CASSVGQEKLFF TGTGCCAGCAGCGTAGGGCAGGAAAAACTGTTTTTT TRBV9 - TRBJ1-4 -
CASSLRPGGYDEQFF TGTGCCAGCAGCTTGAGGCCAGGAGGTTACGATGAGCAGTTCTTC TRBV5-5 - TRBJ2-1 -
CASSLSVLAGALNEQFF TGTGCCAGCAGTTTAAGCGTCCTAGCGGGGGCTCTAAATGAGCAGTTCTTC TRBV28 TRBD2 TRBJ2-1 -
CASSLPSSGNYGYTF TGTGCCAGCAGCCTACCCTCATCAGGAAACTATGGCTACACCTTC TRBV7-9 - TRBJ1-2 -
CASSLRGNTEAFF TGTGCCAGCAGTTTAAGGGGGAACACTGAAGCTTTCTTT TRBV28 - TRBJ1-1 -
CASSPALRGATFF TGTGCCAGCAGCCCCGCTCTTCGGGGGGCGACTTTCTTT TRBV14 - TRBJ1-1 once
CASRGQAPSGTEAFF TGTGCCAGCAGGGGGCAGGCCCCTTCGGGCACTGAAGCTTTCTTT TRBV6-1 - TRBJ1-1 once
CASSSLSGTSGYEQYF TGTGCCAGCAGCTCCCTTTCCGGGACTAGCGGCTACGAGCAGTACTTC TRBV11-2 TRBD2 TRBJ2-7 -
CASSKPRRDRGGTGELFF TGTGCCAGCAGCAAACCCCGTCGGGACAGGGGAGGCACCGGGGAGCTGTTTTTT TRBV21-1 - TRBJ2-2 -
CSGFYFLEQFF TGCAGTGGGTTCTACTTTCTAGAGCAGTTCTTC TRBV20-1 - TRBJ2-1 -
CASSYKGPAGGQPQHF TGTGCCAGCAGTTACAAAGGCCCGGCAGGGGGCCAGCCCCAGCATTTT TRBV6-5 TRBD1 TRBJ1-5 -
CASSYPEQGPNTEAFF TGTGCCAGCAGTTACCCTGAACAGGGGCCGAACACTGAAGCTTTCTTT TRBV6-6 TRBD1 TRBJ1-1 once
CASSFNSLNTEAFF TGTGCCAGCAGTTTTAACAGTTTGAACACTGAAGCTTTCTTT TRBV27 - TRBJ1-1 -
CASSPGDEQFF TGTGCCAGCAGCCCCGGAGATGAGCAGTTCTTC TRBV11-2 - TRBJ2-1 -
CASSPMGQGENNSPLHF TGTGCCAGCTCACCCATGGGACAGGGTGAAAATAATTCACCCCTCCACTTT TRBV18 TRBD1 TRBJ1-6 -
CASSLAGRGSPLHF TGTGCCAGCAGCTTAGCGGGGAGAGGTTCACCCCTCCACTTT TRBV7-2 - TRBJ1-6 -
CASSAGTGQAQRSF TGCGCCAGCAGTGCAGGGACAGGCCAAGCGCAACGGTCTTTC TRBV10-2 TRBD1 TRBJ2-6 -
CASSWGHPNTEAFF TGTGCCAGCAGCTGGGGACACCCGAACACTGAAGCTTTCTTT TRBV7-9 - TRBJ1-1 -
CASSLRGMGDTQYF TGTGCCAGCAGCCTGAGGGGGATGGGAGATACGCAGTATTTT TRBV5-4 - TRBJ2-3 -
CASSHSMTGIVNYFGTYNEQFF TGTGCCAGCAGCCACTCAATGACAGGGATCGTGAATTACTTTGGGACCTACAATGAGCAGTTCTTC TRBV14 TRBD1 TRBJ2-1 -
CASSQARLADTDTQYF TGTGCCAGCAGCCAGGCCAGACTAGCGGACACAGATACGCAGTATTTT TRBV4-2 TRBD2 TRBJ2-3 -
CASSLSQAGGALNEQFF TGTGCCAGCAGCTTATCCCAAGCGGGGGGGGCCCTTAATGAGCAGTTCTTC TRBV7-6 TRBD2 TRBJ2-1 many
CTGLAVDTQYF TGCACCGGACTAGCGGTCGATACGCAGTATTTT TRBV20-1 TRBD2 TRBJ2-3 -
CASSVGGAQIDF TGTGCCAGCAGTGTTGGAGGCGCCCAAATTGACTTC TRBV25-1 - TRBJ2-5 -
CASSLVMGQAYEQYF TGTGCCAGCAGCTTAGTGATGGGACAGGCCTACGAGCAGTACTTC TRBV11-2 TRBD1 TRBJ2-7 -
CASSPSNVAEQDNEQFF TGTGCCAGCAGTCCTTCGAACGTAGCGGAGCAAGACAATGAGCAGTTCTTC TRBV27 - TRBJ2-1 -
CASSPSGGPAETQYF TGCGCCAGCAGTCCCAGCGGGGGGCCAGCAGAGACCCAGTACTTC TRBV5-1 TRBD2 TRBJ2-5 -
CASSLVRLADAYEQYF TGTGCCAGCAGCTTAGTCCGACTAGCGGATGCCTACGAGCAGTACTTC TRBV11-2 TRBD2 TRBJ2-7 once
CASSVAGHEQFF TGTGCCAGCAGCGTAGCAGGGCATGAGCAGTTCTTC TRBV9 - TRBJ2-1 -
CASSDQIGQGGDTQYF TGTGCCAGCAGTGATCAAATCGGACAGGGTGGGGATACGCAGTATTTT TRBV6-1 TRBD1 TRBJ2-3 -
CASSSTGTGHYEAFF TGTGCCAGTAGCTCGACCGGGACAGGACACTATGAAGCTTTCTTT TRBV19 TRBD1 TRBJ1-1 -
CASSLEGGTGYTF TGTGCCAGCAGTTTAGAAGGGGGCACCGGCTACACCTTC TRBV27 TRBD1 TRBJ1-2 few
CASSLVSGGNYGYTF TGTGCCAGCAGCTTAGTATCAGGGGGTAACTATGGCTACACCTTC TRBV7-2 TRBD1 TRBJ1-2 -
CASSLRGETQYF TGTGCCAGCAGTTTAAGGGGAGAGACCCAGTACTTC TRBV27 - TRBJ2-5 -
CASSRGPGDRALTYEQYF TGCGCCAGCAGCCGCGGCCCCGGAGACAGGGCCTTGACCTACGAGCAGTACTTC TRBV4-1 TRBD1 TRBJ2-7 -
CASSQEGAGNQPQHF TGCGCCAGCAGCCAAGAAGGGGCAGGCAATCAGCCCCAGCATTTT TRBV4-1 - TRBJ1-5 -